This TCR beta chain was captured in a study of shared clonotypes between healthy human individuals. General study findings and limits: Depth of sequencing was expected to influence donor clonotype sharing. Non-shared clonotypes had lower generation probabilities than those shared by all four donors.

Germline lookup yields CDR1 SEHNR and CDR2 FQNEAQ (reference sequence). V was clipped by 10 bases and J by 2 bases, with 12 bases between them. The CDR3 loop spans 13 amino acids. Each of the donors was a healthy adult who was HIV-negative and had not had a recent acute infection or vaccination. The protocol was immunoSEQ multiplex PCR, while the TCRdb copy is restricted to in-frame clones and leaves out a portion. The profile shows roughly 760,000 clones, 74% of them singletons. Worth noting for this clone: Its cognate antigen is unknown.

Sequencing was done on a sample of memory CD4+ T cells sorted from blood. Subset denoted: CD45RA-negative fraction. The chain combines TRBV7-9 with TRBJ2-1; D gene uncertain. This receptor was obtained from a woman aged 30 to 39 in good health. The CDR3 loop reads CATPTRTYNEQFF. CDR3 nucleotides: TGTGCCACCCCCACAAGGACCTACAATGAGCAGTTCTTC.